Below, 18 T cell receptor beta chains from the same sample are listed, as sequenced in a study of T cells in Graves' hyperthyroidism and ophthalmopathy. TCR beta CDR3 region amplification was performed from RNA transcripts. A set of HTBI primers served as the primers for a first-round RT-PCR of the TCR CDR3. TCRdb analysed the multiplex PCR reads with MiXCR anew, one entry per CDR3 protein. The table lists 550,000 to 650,000 distinct CDR3 sequences, more than 11% of them singletons. Material: blood. Receptors were obtained from a young woman with Graves' hyperthyroidism that later progressed to Graves' ophthalmopathy.

The DNA for the CDR3 is TGTGCCAGCAGCCAAGGGATAAGCTCTGGGGCCAACGTCCTGACTTTC. This codes for CASSQGISSGANVLTF. The genes are TRBV3-1 and TRBJ2-6; no clear D. The V and J ends lost 1 base and 0 bases respectively, with 7 bases between them. The germline CDR1 and CDR2 sequences are LGHDT and YNNKEL (reference sequence). The CDR3 contains 16 residues. The full variable domain, with the rest looked up from reference TRBV3-1 and TRBJ2-6, is DTAVSQTPKYLVTQMGNDKSIKCEQNLGHDTMYWYKQDSKKFLKIMFSYNNKELIINETVPNRFSPKSPDKAHLNLHINSLELGDSAVYFCASSQGISSGANVLTFGAGSRLTVL.

This clonotype has only a few counts. The chain recombines TRBV14 with TRBJ2-6; D perhaps matches TRBD1 (6 bases). CDR1 is SGHDN, CDR2 FVKESK, per germline. The CDR3 covers 18 residues. Trimming removed 1 base at V and 1 base at J, with 14 bases between. In DNA, the CDR3 is TGTGCCAGCAGCCAAGTAGGCAGGGGAGTTTCTGGGGCCAACGTCCTGACTTTC. It encodes CASSQVGRGVSGANVLTF.

This clonotype was seen ten or more times. This rearrangement joins TRBV2 to TRBJ1-2; 11 bases match TRBD1. V gave up 9 bases and J gave up 8 bases; unmatched junction bases: 2. Per the germline V gene, CDR1 is SNHLY and CDR2 is FYNNEI. The CDR3 sequence is 11 residues long. The CDR3 region has the DNA TGTGCCAGGGGACAGGGGGGAGGCTACACCTTC. Its protein is CARGQGGGYTF.

The rearrangement uses TRBV2 and TRBJ2-5; D is tentatively TRBD1 or TRBD2 (5 bases each). V gave up 5 bases and J gave up 5 bases, with 9 bases separating them. CDR3 size: 12 residues. The V gene's germline CDR1 is SNHLY and CDR2 FYNNEI. The CDR3 DNA sequence: TGTGCCAGCAGTCGGGACGTTGAGACCCAGTACTTC. The encoded protein is CASSRDVETQYF.

This clonotype was seen at least ten times. The CDR3 protein is CSARLAGGQANEQFF. CDR3 DNA: TGCAGTGCTAGACTAGCGGGAGGGCAGGCGAATGAGCAGTTCTTC. The V and J genes are TRBV20-1 and TRBJ2-1; 12 nucleotides align to TRBD2. Looked up from germline, CDR1 is DFQATT and CDR2 is SNEGSKA (reference sequence). Trimming removed 2 bases from V and 7 bases from J; junction bases left unmatched: 6. The CDR3 has 15 amino acids.

This clonotype has at least ten counts. The chain carries TRBV28 and TRBJ2-5, with a tentative D call TRBD2 (6 bases). With 5 bases removed from V and 4 bases from J, the gap between germline ends came to 17 bases. This CDR3 is built from 15 residues. Germline V gene data show CDR1 as MDHEN and CDR2 as SYDVKM. CDR3 nucleotide sequence: TGTGCCAGCAGTCCTCCCCGACTAGGCCGAGAGACCCAGTACTTC. Translated, it gives CASSPPRLGRETQYF.

The chain uses TRBV19 and TRBJ2-7, with TRBD2 as a possible D gene (6 bases). Germline loops: CDR1 LNHDA, CDR2 SQIVND (reference sequence). The V and J ends lost 5 bases and 7 bases respectively, with 18 bases between them. The CDR3 is 14 amino acids. The CDR3 nucleotides are TGTGCCAGTAGTCCGCACGGGGGAGTGTGGGAGCAGTACTTC. Amino acids: CASSPHGGVWEQYF.

The table lists this clonotype with many counts. The chain employs TRBV12-5 and TRBJ2-1, with 11 nucleotides matching TRBD2. Unmatched junction bases numbered 8, after V lost 10 bases and J lost 3 bases. This CDR3 has 15 amino acids. Per the germline V gene, CDR1 is LGHNT and CDR2 is FRNRAP. The CDR3 nucleotides read TGTGCTACCGGGCCAGGGACTAGCGGCTACAATGAGCAGTTCTTC. It is translated as CATGPGTSGYNEQFF.

To note about this clonotype: It may be a read error: a sequence one base away is much more abundant. V is TRBV11-1 and J is TRBJ2-1; D might be TRBD2 (6 bases). Trimming pared 5 bases from V and 10 bases from J, leaving 33 bases between. CDR1 and CDR2 from the germline V gene are SGHAT and FQDESV (reference sequence). This CDR3 is 19 amino acids long. The chain's CDR3 is CASSTELWRDLSPTVEQFF. CDR3 DNA sequence: TGTGCCAGCAGCACGGAACTGTGGCGGGACCTTTCGCCTACAGTCGAGCAGTTCTTC.

This clonotype was seen ten or more times. V usage is TRBV5-1 and J usage is TRBJ2-1; 14 bases are shared with TRBD2. The CDR3 length is 17 residues. Germline CDR1 reads SGHRS; CDR2 reads YFSETQ. The V segment lost 0 bases and the J segment 7 bases; nucleotides outside the gene matches: 6. This chain's CDR3 is CASSLAGTSGSSNEQFF. In DNA, the CDR3 is TGCGCCAGCAGCTTGGCCGGGACTAGCGGGAGTTCAAATGAGCAGTTCTTC.

In its sample, this clonotype was seen a few times. The chain is built from TRBV29-1 and TRBJ2-2; 7 bases are shared with TRBD2. V shed 7 bases and J 5 bases; nucleotides not matched to a gene: 1. CDR3 length: 11 amino acids. Per germline, CDR1 SQVTM and CDR2 ANQGSEA. CDR3 in DNA: TGCAGCGGGGGAGGGACCGGGGAGCTGTTTTTT. Translated, it gives CSGGGTGELFF.

This clonotype came up many times. CDR3 in amino acids: CASSSITLNTEAFF. The DNA for the CDR3 is TGCGCCAGCAGCAGTATCACTCTGAACACTGAAGCTTTCTTT. This chain links TRBV5-1 with TRBJ1-1; no clear D gene. CDR3 length: 14 amino acids. Per germline, CDR1 SGHRS and CDR2 YFSETQ. V was clipped by 4 bases and J by 0 bases, with 10 bases between them.

This clonotype appeared many times. This chain uses TRBV19 with TRBJ1-2; 11 positions match TRBD1. Looked up from germline, CDR1 is LNHDA and CDR2 is SQIVND (reference sequence). Trimming removed 5 bases from V and 7 bases from J; junction bases left unmatched: 6. The CDR3 is 14 amino acids. The CDR3 nucleotides read TGTGCCAGTAGTGTTGGACAGGGGGCTATTGGCTACACCTTC. Translated, it gives CASSVGQGAIGYTF.

This clonotype appeared many times. The chain is built from TRBV27 and TRBJ1-1, with 7 bases aligning to TRBD1. The CDR3 runs 15 residues. J gave up 3 bases and V 8 bases, and 12 bases lay outside the gene matches. Germline V CDR1 and CDR2: MNHEY, SMNVEV (reference sequence). As DNA, the CDR3 is TGTGCCAGCGGGGCAAACGACAGGGCGCACACTGAAGCTTTCTTT. Translated: CASGANDRAHTEAFF.

Ten or more counts support this clonotype. The chain links TRBV3-1 to TRBJ2-5, with D hard to call. Germline CDR1 and CDR2: LGHDT and YNNKEL (reference sequence). This CDR3 is 12 amino acids long. The ends were cut back, 1 base at V and 5 bases at J, with 5 bases in the middle. CDR3 coding DNA: TGTGCCAGCAGCCAAGGTACGGAGACCCAGTACTTC. It encodes CASSQGTETQYF.

A single count supports this clonotype. J is TRBJ2-7 and V is TRBV5-1; 7 positions agree with TRBD2. The junction had 7 bases not matched to a gene; V was cut back by 1 base and J by 0 bases. Germline lookup yields CDR1 SGHRS and CDR2 YFSETQ. This CDR3 spans 16 amino acids. The CDR3 is CASSLSLTGGSYEQYF. As DNA, the CDR3 is TGCGCCAGCAGCTTGTCCCTGACGGGAGGCTCCTACGAGCAGTACTTC.

This clonotype has a handful of counts. The chain combines TRBV27 with TRBJ2-3, with a possible D match to TRBD2 (7 bases). V gave up 2 bases and J gave up 5 bases, with 17 bases separating them. The germline gives CDR1 MNHEY, CDR2 SMNVEV (reference sequence). This CDR3 has 16 residues. Here the CDR3 DNA reads TGTGCCAGCAGTTTAAGTGGGGAGGGGGTATTAGATACGCAGTATTTT. Residues: CASSLSGEGVLDTQYF.

This clonotype was counted at least ten times. The J gene is TRBJ1-6, the V gene TRBV20-1, with 10 bases identical to TRBD1. The CDR3 totals 15 residues. CDR1 DFQATT and CDR2 SNEGSKA come from the germline V gene (reference sequence). V lost 6 bases, J lost 7 bases, and 9 bases stayed unmatched. The CDR3 reads CSARIPGQGNSPLHF. CDR3 in DNA: TGCAGTGCCCGAATTCCGGGACAGGGGAATTCACCCCTCCACTTT.